Below, one TCR beta chain is given with its context. The V end was cut by 1 base, the J end by 6 bases, with 13 bases between. Per germline, CDR1 LGHNA and CDR2 YSLEER. The CDR3 has 14 amino acids. The sample originates from a study of cytomegalovirus exposure and HLA in healthy donors. These donors were members of the approximately 110-subject validation cohort, a group separate from the approximately 620-subject first cohort. Sequencing was performed with immunoSEQ multiplex PCR; in TCRdb, only in-frame clones are kept and a portion is missing. The data contain approximately 160,000 clones, about 89% of them seen just once; the ten biggest clones take up approximately 3%.

This clonotype was obtained from a woman aged 18-35 years in good health and CMV-seropositive. Sample: PBMCs. The chain carries TRBV4-3 and TRBJ2-7, with a possible D match to TRBD2 (5 bases). The CDR3 is CASSQGELPSEQYF. The CDR3 DNA is TGCGCCAGCAGCCAAGGGGAGCTCCCCAGCGAGCAGTACTTC.